This T cell receptor beta chain was retrieved from a study of T cell changes during pregnancy in multiple sclerosis. Assay: immunoSEQ multiplex PCR; the TCRdb copy retains only in-frame clones and omits some. The sample yields tens of thousands of clones, approximately 93% seen once. Losses at the gene ends were 4 bases for V and 4 bases for J; bases not matched to a gene: 8. The CDR3 consists of 15 residues. The germline CDR1 and CDR2 sequences are MNHEY and SVGAGI. This sequence joins TRBV6-5 and TRBJ2-7; 9 bases are shared with TRBD1. The sample in question was peripheral blood, obtained after pregnancy. The sequence was obtained from a female donor with multiple sclerosis, enrolled in a pregnancy study. The CDR3 loop reads CASSSVGQGLYEQYF. The CDR3 coding sequence is TGTGCCAGCAGTTCCGTTGGACAGGGGTTGTACGAGCAGTACTTC.